This TCR beta chain was recorded in a study of shared clonotypes between healthy human individuals. Study information: In total, the donors were a couple of women and a few men aged 18 to 49. Study-wide results and caveats: The naive CD4 repertoires of a handful of donors were compared, and approximately 5% of clonotypes were shared.

The authors ran the assay at deep level. Here immunoSEQ multiplex PCR was the method, and the copy in TCRdb shows in-frame clones only, minus some. This repertoire shows more than 1 million clones, around three quarters found once; its top ten account for 0.4% to 0.55%. For this clone: Its antigen is not known.

Looked up from germline, CDR1 is MNHNS and CDR2 is SASEGT. V lost 5 bases, J lost 6 bases, and 9 bases lay in between. The CDR3 is 12 amino acids. The sample was memory CD4+ T cells from PBMCs. Subset noted: CD45RA-negative fraction. The V call is TRBV6-1, the J call TRBJ2-3; no clear D gene. This sequence was found in a man aged 18 to 29 in good health. Some clones in this sample may be carry-over from other donors' samples. In nucleotides, the CDR3 is TGTGCCAGCAGTTTCCCTGCCGATACGCAGTATTTT. Its translation: CASSFPADTQYF.